The rows below give T cell receptor beta chains drawn from one sample of a study of blood T cell repertoires in COVID-19. Produced via immunoSEQ multiplex PCR; TCRdb's table is partial and in-frame only. This table has some 150,000 clones, about nine tenths appearing once. The sample consisted of peripheral blood. The receptor source for this set is a man aged 50 to 59 who had recovered from COVID-19. CDR3s leave out the opening cysteine and the closing phenylalanine or tryptophan.

v_call cdr3_aa
TRBV4-3 ASSQVTGLANQETQY
TRBV6-5 ASSYSIRGSYEQY
TRBV30 AWSPGSNQPQH
TRBV19 ASSLAEGTEAF
TRBV19 ASSIDRGTSPLH
TRBV6-5 AVGDRGDNEKLF
TRBV7-2 ASSFSSDTEAF
TRBV3-1/TRBV3-2 ASSETTGFDTQY
TRBV6-5 ASSSGRTYEQY
TRBV29-1 SVEDGSGGEETQY
TRBV12-3/TRBV12-4 ASLQGAYNEQF
TRBV5-4 ASSPDSAGNTIY
TRBV2 ASSDGAGTIYGYT
TRBV5-4 ASSLAGGDEQY
TRBV5-1 ASSPEPDRGAGYGYT
TRBV7-7 ASSLTSGGLGETQY
TRBV20-1 SASRGANEKLF
TRBV5-1 ASSLDQDKGHLH
TRBV5-4 ASSFQGSLPSEQY
TRBV5-4 ASSLGKTGNGELF
TRBV5-4 ASSPPRGQETQY
TRBV4-2 ASSKEGQGAGNSPLH
TRBV27 ASSRGQGGSPLH
TRBV5-1 ASSLMWDRTAEQY
TRBV7-2 ASTPQGWETQY
TRBV2 ASNGQGGNEQF
TRBV25-1 ASSPQGMKGEQY
TRBV4-1 ASSQARGPDDNSPLH
TRBV24-1 ATSDGGVSTGELF
TRBV4-2 ASSPGLINQPQH
TRBV4-1 ASSQVGGLATEAF
TRBV18 ASSTPRGSSYEQY
TRBV5-4 ASRASGGARDSYNEQF
TRBV5-6 ASSWATSTGELF
TRBV6-6 ASNKGGQDSPLH
TRBV6-4 ASRPGTALNYGYT
TRBV9 ASSRGNGRDTDPGY
TRBV4-1 ASSQDSYGQPTSSNQPQH
TRBV4-2 ASSLGTSGGADTQY
TRBV9 ASSVDAERGTDSTEAF
TRBV10-3 AISTDNEKLF
TRBV9 ASSSDGWSSYNEQF
TRBV5-4 ASSSPPGRGGLHEQF
TRBV10-3 AISEGETSGGTGETQY
TRBV9 ASSVGPSTEAF
TRBV9 ASSVAAGGNTEAF
TRBV18 ASSKGDTQY
TRBV6-6 ASSEDRDYGYT
TRBV5-6 ASSLVATTEAF
TRBV7-8 ASSLYRQRNTEAF
TRBV30 AWSVQGAYGYT
TRBV5-4 ASSLGTGVISEAF
TRBV19 ASSEGNWEAEAF
TRBV5-1 ASSLVGSGQETQY
TRBV11-2 ASSLGHSNTEAF
TRBV6-5 ASSYMTATNEKLF
TRBV11-1 ASSHYSTGNNEQF
TRBV6-2/TRBV6-3 ASSYLKLDRNYGYT